The 21 T cell receptor beta chains listed next were all sequenced from one sample in a study of blood T cell repertoires in COVID-19. Data came from immunoSEQ multiplex PCR; TCRdb stores just in-frame clones and leaves some out. The table includes some 100,000 clones, roughly 92% detected once. The sample taken for sequencing was peripheral blood. The source is a man between 65 and 85 years old with acute or convalescent COVID-19.

The chain couples TRBV7-6 to TRBJ2-2, with TRBD2 matching over 12 bases. V gave up 4 bases and J gave up 7 bases; unmatched junction bases: 7. Per the germline V gene, CDR1 is SGHVS and CDR2 is FNYEAQ. The CDR3 is 16 amino acids. This CDR3 is CASSSDGLAGIGELFF. The CDR3 bases are TGTGCCAGCAGCTCAGACGGACTAGCGGGAATCGGGGAGCTGTTTTTT.

V is TRBV19 and J is TRBJ1-2, with D maybe TRBD1 (6 bases). Germline V lookup: CDR1 LNHDA, CDR2 SQIVND (reference sequence). Between the trimmed V and J ends, which lost 7 bases and 4 bases, there was a span of 10 bases. The length of the CDR3 is 12 residues. The DNA of the CDR3 is TGTGCCAGTACCAAGGACAGCTATGGCTACACCTTC. It is translated as CASTKDSYGYTF. Drawing the rest from reference TRBV19 and TRBJ1-2, the complete variable domain is DGGITQSPKYLFRKEGQNVTLSCEQNLNHDAMYWYRQDPGQGLRLIYYSQIVNDFQKGDIAEGYSVSREKKESFPLTVTSAQKNPTAFYLCASTKDSYGYTFGSGTRLTVV.

The V gene is TRBV24-1, the J gene TRBJ2-3; TRBD2 aligns across 8 bases. The CDR3 is 15 amino acids. V shed 3 bases and J 6 bases; nucleotides not matched to a gene: 7. Germline CDR1 KGHDR, CDR2 SFDVKD. This chain's CDR3 is CATSDNREGGDTQYF. The CDR3 DNA follows: TGTGCCACCAGTGATAACCGGGAGGGGGGTGATACGCAGTATTTT.

This sequence joins TRBV15 and TRBJ2-3; 10 nucleotides align to TRBD2. V gave up 4 bases and J gave up 4 bases; unmatched junction bases: 5. The CDR3 consists of 15 residues. In germline, CDR1 is LNHNV, CDR2 YYDKDF (reference sequence). Here the CDR3 DNA reads TGTGCCACCAGCACCCTAAGCGGGAGGGCAGATACGCAGTATTTT. It is translated as CATSTLSGRADTQYF.

The chain links TRBV18 to TRBJ1-2; the D is unclear. The CDR3 spans 14 residues. From germline, CDR1 is KGHSH and CDR2 LQKENI. V shed 3 bases and J shed 1 base, with 9 bases lying between them. The chain's CDR3 is CASSPFSDNYGYTF. Written as DNA, the CDR3 is TGTGCCAGCTCACCGTTTAGCGATAACTATGGCTACACCTTC. Full variable domain (missing parts from reference TRBV18 and TRBJ1-2): NAGVMQNPRHLVRRRGQEARLRCSPMKGHSHVYWYRQLPEEGLKFMVYLQKENIIDESGMPKERFSAEFPKEGPSILRIQQVVRGDSAAYFCASSPFSDNYGYTFGSGTRLTVV.

The rearrangement links TRBV28 to TRBJ2-1, with D perhaps matching TRBD2 (6 bases). The V end was cut by 3 bases, the J end by 6 bases, with 9 bases between. The CDR3 extends over 13 amino acids. CDR1 and CDR2 (germline): MDHEN, SYDVKM. The CDR3 is CASSFWGGNEQFF. The CDR3 nucleotides are TGTGCCAGCAGTTTTTGGGGAGGCAATGAGCAGTTCTTC.

The rearrangement uses TRBV27 and TRBJ1-5; D is ambiguous. This CDR3 is 14 amino acids long. CDR1 and CDR2 (germline): MNHEY, SMNVEV (reference sequence). Deletions cut 3 bases from V and 6 bases from J, with 12 bases between. CDR3: CASSFLGSGQPQHF. The CDR3 nucleotides read TGTGCCAGCAGTTTCCTTGGCAGCGGTCAGCCCCAGCATTTT.

J is TRBJ1-2 and V is TRBV9; maybe TRBD1 (5 bases). CDR1 is SGDLS and CDR2 is YYNGEE in the germline V gene. The CDR3 is 12 amino acids. V dropped 5 bases and J dropped 4 bases, with 9 bases sitting between them. DNA for the CDR3: TGTGCCAGCAGTGACAGCCCCTATGGCTACACCTTC. The encoded protein is CASSDSPYGYTF.

In DNA, the CDR3 is TGTGCCTGGTCGAGAGGAAACACCATATATTTT. Its protein product is CAWSRGNTIYF. The chain employs TRBV30 and TRBJ1-3; unclear D gene. The V end lost 5 bases, the J end lost 4 bases, and 6 bases lay between the germline ends. The CDR3 contains 11 residues. Germline V gene data show CDR1 as GTSNPN and CDR2 as SVGIG (reference sequence).

V is TRBV5-1 and J is TRBJ1-1; D gene uncertain. Germline loops: CDR1 SGHRS, CDR2 YFSETQ. This CDR3 region has 15 residues. Trimming cost V 0 bases and J 2 bases, with 11 bases left between them. In DNA form, the CDR3 reads TGCGCCAGCAGCTTGGTCAAATCAGGTAACACTGAAGCTTTCTTT. Its translation is CASSLVKSGNTEAFF.

The chain has TRBV5-1 and TRBJ2-3; D uncertain. This CDR3 comprises 13 residues. V dropped 1 base and J dropped 4 bases, with 7 bases sitting between them. Looked up from germline, CDR1 is SGHRS and CDR2 is YFSETQ. Written as DNA, the CDR3 is TGCGCCAGCAGCTTGCTTAGTTCAGATACGCAGTATTTT. It encodes CASSLLSSDTQYF.

The chain uses TRBV10-3 and TRBJ1-5; 7 bases are a match to TRBD1. Germline V gene sequence: CDR1 ENHRY, CDR2 SYGVKD. V trimming: 6 bases; J trimming: 4 bases; junction bases outside the gene matches: 6. This CDR3 comprises 14 residues. CDR3 bases: TGTGCCATCAGCACGGGACAGCCGAATCAGCCCCAGCATTTT. It encodes CAISTGQPNQPQHF.

The chain has TRBV29-1 and TRBJ1-4; 8 bases line up with TRBD1. There are 12 residues in the CDR3. Germline CDR1 is SQVTM and CDR2 is ANQGSEA. J was trimmed by 10 bases and V by 3 bases; bases with no gene match: 4. CDR3 nucleotide sequence: TGCAGCGTTGACCAGGGGGCAGGAAAACTGTTTTTT. Amino acids: CSVDQGAGKLFF.

V usage is TRBV6-5 and J usage is TRBJ1-5; D not resolved. V dropped 0 bases and J dropped 6 bases, with 6 bases sitting between them. The CDR3 extends over 13 amino acids. The germline gives CDR1 MNHEY, CDR2 SVGAGI. CDR3 in amino acids: CASSYSRGQPQHF. The CDR3 coding sequence is TGTGCCAGCAGTTACTCGCGCGGTCAGCCCCAGCATTTT.

The rearrangement links TRBV11-3 to TRBJ1-4; maybe TRBD1 (6 bases). Deletions cut 6 bases from V and 5 bases from J, with 16 bases between. There are 15 residues in the CDR3. Germline lookup yields CDR1 SGHNT and CDR2 YENEEA. The CDR3 DNA reads as TGTGCCAGCAGTCTTACAGGGAGCCGGAATGAAAAACTGTTTTTT. Translation gives CASSLTGSRNEKLFF.

This clone was picked up one time. This chain joins TRBV24-1 and TRBJ2-5; D uncertain. Germline V lookup: CDR1 KGHDR, CDR2 SFDVKD. This CDR3 spans 11 amino acids. V dropped 12 bases and J dropped 5 bases, with 12 bases sitting between them. This CDR3 reads CAAGSGETQYF. The CDR3 nucleotides are TGTGCCGCCGGGTCCGGGGAGACCCAGTACTTC.

This rearrangement joins TRBV24-1 to TRBJ2-1; 11 bases are a match to TRBD2. Germline V gives CDR1 KGHDR, CDR2 SFDVKD. V lost 0 bases to trimming and J lost 7 bases; unmatched junction nucleotides: 4. The CDR3 extends over 16 amino acids. CDR3: CATSDLLLAGGNEQFF. The CDR3 DNA reads TGTGCCACCAGTGATTTGCTTCTAGCGGGAGGTAATGAGCAGTTCTTC.

The chain couples TRBV6-5 to TRBJ2-7; TRBD1 agrees at 7 bases. CDR3 length equals 14 residues. The V segment lost 5 bases and the J segment 6 bases; nucleotides outside the gene matches: 10. Germline-derived CDR1 and CDR2 are MNHEY and SVGAGI. The CDR3 coding sequence is TGTGCCAGCAGTAAGGGACAGCTGGTGGGCGAGCAGTACTTC. Its protein product is CASSKGQLVGEQYF.

The J gene is TRBJ2-1, the V gene TRBV4-2; D may be TRBD2 (6 bases). This CDR3 is 18 amino acids long. CDR1 is LGHNA and CDR2 is YNFKEQ in the germline V gene. Between the trimmed V and J ends, which lost 1 base and 0 bases, there was a span of 16 bases. As DNA, the CDR3 is TGTGCCAGCAGCCAAGTTCCAGGCGGGGTGAGCTCCTACAATGAGCAGTTCTTC. This gives the protein CASSQVPGGVSSYNEQFF.

The rearrangement uses TRBV28 and TRBJ2-2, with D maybe TRBD2 (5 bases). From germline, CDR1 is MDHEN and CDR2 SYDVKM. V was trimmed by 10 bases and J by 6 bases, leaving 15 bases between them. This CDR3 spans 13 amino acids. In DNA form, the CDR3 reads TGTGCCATCGAGAGGGCGCGGTCCGGGGAGCTGTTTTTT. This sequence encodes CAIERARSGELFF.

On this clone itself: The identical CDR3 is also encoded by other nucleotide sequences in the sample. The CDR3 coding sequence is TGCGCCAGCAGCCCGGCGGGGGGCGATCAGCCCCAGCATTTT. It translates to CASSPAGGDQPQHF. The chain couples TRBV5-1 to TRBJ1-5; tentative D call: TRBD1 (6 bases). The germline V gene encodes CDR1 SGHRS and CDR2 YFSETQ. V lost 4 bases, J lost 5 bases, and 13 bases lay in between. The CDR3 is 14 amino acids.